These 22 T cell receptor beta chains originate from one sample sequenced in a study of blood T cell repertoires in COVID-19. TCRdb's table, derived via immunoSEQ multiplex PCR, lists solely in-frame clones and lacks some. The repertoire includes fewer than 250,000 clones, around 83% of them detected once, and about 8.1% sits in the top ten. Sequencing was done on a sample of peripheral blood. The receptors here all came from a woman in her 50s with acute or convalescent COVID-19.

A few counts support this clone. The rearrangement joins TRBV30 to TRBJ1-5; a weak D match, TRBD1 (5 bases). V was trimmed by 1 base and J by 3 bases, leaving 10 bases between them. CDR1 is GTSNPN and CDR2 is SVGIG in the germline V gene (reference sequence). The length of the CDR3 is 14 residues. CDR3 protein: CAWSGLGVNQPQHF. The CDR3 nucleotides are TGTGCCTGGAGTGGTCTAGGGGTCAATCAGCCCCAGCATTTT.

This clone was detected only once. J is TRBJ2-5 and V is TRBV10-3; weak D call: TRBD1 (5 bases). Germline CDR1 and CDR2: ENHRY and SYGVKD. With 4 bases removed from V and 2 bases from J, the gap between germline ends came to 8 bases. The CDR3 contains 13 residues. The CDR3 nucleotides read TGTGCCATCAGTGTCAAGGGGCAAGAGACCCAGTACTTC. Amino acids: CAISVKGQETQYF.

This clone ranks as medium-sized. The chain couples TRBV30 to TRBJ2-3; 8 bases are a match to TRBD2. The V gene end was trimmed by 1 base and the J gene end by 5 bases; junction bases not matched to a gene: 5. Germline CDR1 and CDR2: GTSNPN and SVGIG (reference sequence). This CDR3 spans 14 amino acids. The CDR3 here is CAWSALAGEDTQYF. CDR3 bases: TGTGCCTGGAGTGCCCTAGCGGGCGAAGATACGCAGTATTTT.

The chain joins TRBV3-1 (or the pseudogene TRBV3-2) to TRBJ2-7; D unresolved. This CDR3 is built from 14 residues. V lost 5 bases and J lost 2, with 13 bases in between. Germline-derived CDR1 and CDR2 are LGHDT and YNNKEL (reference sequence). DNA of the CDR3: TGTGCCAGCAGCTCACAGTCGACGGCCTACGAGCAGTACTTC. Amino acids: CASSSQSTAYEQYF.

The chain uses TRBV24-1 and TRBJ1-2, with 11 nucleotides matching TRBD1. This CDR3 is built from 14 residues. J lost 7 bases, V lost 4 bases, and 4 bases had no gene match. CDR1 is KGHDR, CDR2 SFDVKD, per germline. The CDR3 loop reads CATSDPGQGAGYTF. The DNA of the CDR3 is TGTGCCACCAGTGACCCCGGACAGGGGGCTGGCTACACCTTC.

The chain has TRBV19 and TRBJ2-1; D might be TRBD1 (5 bases). Germline values: CDR1 LNHDA, CDR2 SQIVND (reference sequence). The CDR3 runs to 13 residues. Trimming cost V 3 bases and J 7 bases, with 10 bases left between them. The DNA for the CDR3 is TGTGCCAGTAGTATCAGGGTTGGAAATGAGCAGTTCTTC. This gives the protein CASSIRVGNEQFF.

The J gene is TRBJ2-2, the V gene TRBV15; 7 positions agree with TRBD2. Unmatched junction bases numbered 6, after V lost 11 bases and J lost 0 bases. The germline V gene has CDR1 LNHNV and CDR2 YYDKDF (reference sequence). There are 14 residues in the CDR3. In DNA, the CDR3 is TGTGCCTCTAGCGGAGATACGAACACCGGGGAGCTGTTTTTT. Protein: CASSGDTNTGELFF.

The chain recombines TRBV19 with TRBJ2-7; 7 bases align to TRBD1. The germline CDR1 and CDR2 sequences are LNHDA and SQIVND (reference sequence). The CDR3 has 15 residues. The V and J ends lost 3 bases and 0 bases, in that order; junction bases with no gene match: 5. The DNA of the CDR3 is TGTGCCAGTAGTATCCGGGACAGCCACTCCTACGAGCAGTACTTC. Translated: CASSIRDSHSYEQYF.

This clone is a singleton in its sample. The chain joins TRBV4-1 to TRBJ2-3, with 8 bases lining up with TRBD2. CDR1 is MGHRA and CDR2 is YSYEKL in the germline V gene. The CDR3 is 16 residues long. V shed 0 bases, J shed 3 bases, and the junction held 5 bases outside the gene matches. The CDR3 reads CASSQDSPSGTDTQYF. The CDR3 DNA sequence: TGCGCCAGCAGCCAAGATTCCCCTAGCGGGACAGATACGCAGTATTTT.

Only a few counts were recorded for this clone. The rearrangement links TRBV5-1 to TRBJ2-1; tentative D call: TRBD1 (6 bases). V gave up 3 bases and J gave up 6 bases, with 16 bases separating them. The length of the CDR3 is 15 residues. Looked up from germline, CDR1 is SGHRS and CDR2 is YFSETQ. The CDR3 DNA is TGCGCCAGCAGCTCCAGAGTGGGGGCCCTCAATGAGCAGTTCTTC. This translates into CASSSRVGALNEQFF.

The gene calls are TRBV6-5 and TRBJ1-2; D unclear. Deletions cut 6 bases from V and 7 bases from J, with 15 bases between. The CDR3 totals 13 residues. Germline V CDR1 and CDR2: MNHEY, SVGAGI. The CDR3 DNA reads TGTGCCAGCAGACCGGGGAGGGAGTCTGGCTACACCTTC. Its protein is CASRPGRESGYTF.

This chain links TRBV28 with TRBJ1-1, with D perhaps TRBD1 (5 bases). The CDR3 sequence is 12 residues long. With 6 bases removed from V and 0 bases from J, the gap between germline ends came to 5 bases. Germline-derived CDR1 and CDR2 are MDHEN and SYDVKM. CDR3 sequence: CASRDMNTEAFF. As DNA, the CDR3 is TGTGCCAGCAGGGACATGAACACTGAAGCTTTCTTT.

The chain couples TRBV3-1 (or the pseudogene TRBV3-2) to TRBJ1-2; D is possibly TRBD1 (6 bases). Per the germline V gene, CDR1 is LGHDT and CDR2 is YNNKEL (reference sequence). This CDR3 is 16 amino acids long. Trimming cost V 0 bases and J 2 bases, with 13 bases left between them. The CDR3 sequence: CASSQEGTGLNYGYTF. The DNA of the CDR3 is TGTGCCAGCAGCCAAGAGGGAACAGGGTTAAACTATGGCTACACCTTC.

The chain has TRBV6-5 and TRBJ2-1; D is unclear. The CDR3 has 12 amino acids. With 9 bases removed from V and 4 bases from J, the gap between germline ends came to 10 bases. CDR1 is MNHEY and CDR2 is SVGAGI in the germline V gene. This chain's CDR3 is CASTGSYNEQFF. CDR3 DNA: TGTGCCAGTACCGGGTCGTACAATGAGCAGTTCTTC.

Here the CDR3 reads CATSDLGQNSGNTIYF. The CDR3 DNA is TGTGCCACCAGTGATCTGGGACAGAACTCTGGAAACACCATATATTTT. V usage is TRBV24-1 and J usage is TRBJ1-3, with 7 bases lining up with TRBD1. CDR1 and CDR2 from the germline V gene are KGHDR and SFDVKD. V lost 3 bases to trimming and J lost 0 bases; unmatched junction nucleotides: 4. CDR3 size: 16 residues.

The chain uses TRBV5-1 and TRBJ2-2, with TRBD2 matching 8 bases. This CDR3 has 16 residues. Germline V gene data show CDR1 as SGHRS and CDR2 as YFSETQ. Trimming cost V 1 base and J 6 bases; bases outside gene matches: 8. CDR3 in amino acids: CASSLTGTRSPGELFF. In DNA, the CDR3 is TGCGCCAGCAGCTTGACCGGGACTAGGTCCCCCGGGGAGCTGTTTTTT.

This clone was seen more than once but under ten times. J is TRBJ1-5 and V is TRBV2; TRBD1 aligns across 9 bases. This CDR3 region has 14 residues. J lost 7 bases, V lost 5 bases, and 6 bases had no gene match. CDR1 is SNHLY, CDR2 FYNNEI, per germline. The CDR3 sequence is CASSSGQGTQPQHF. The CDR3 coding sequence is TGTGCCAGCAGTAGTGGACAGGGGACGCAGCCCCAGCATTTT.

The chain employs TRBV12-3 or TRBV12-4 and TRBJ1-2; unclear D gene. The V end lost 7 bases, the J end lost 8 bases, and 14 bases lay between the germline ends. The CDR3 is 12 residues long. The CDR3 is CASTRRTGGYTF. DNA for the CDR3: TGTGCCAGCACCCGAAGGACTGGCGGCTACACCTTC.

This clone was seen only once. This chain links TRBV11-2 with TRBJ2-2; a weak D match, TRBD2 (6 bases). The CDR3 has 14 residues. Germline CDR1 is SGHAT and CDR2 is FQNNGV. Trimming pared 5 bases from V and 4 bases from J, leaving 11 bases between. CDR3 DNA sequence: TGTGCCAGCAGCAACGGGAGTTCCACCGGGGAGCTGTTTTTT. Amino acids: CASSNGSSTGELFF. The entire variable domain, with the rest obtained from reference TRBV11-2 and TRBJ2-2, is as follows: EAGVAQSPRYKIIEKRQSVAFWCNPISGHATLYWYQQILGQGPKLLIQFQNNGVVDDSQLPKDRFSAERLKGVDSTLKIQPAKLEDSAVYLCASSNGSSTGELFFGEGSRLTVL.

The V call is TRBV6-5, the J call TRBJ2-1; D not resolved. With 2 bases removed from V and 0 bases from J, the gap between germline ends came to 11 bases. The germline gives CDR1 MNHEY, CDR2 SVGAGI. CDR3 length equals 16 residues. Written as DNA, the CDR3 is TGTGCCAGCAGTTACGATCAGGCCAGCTCCTACAATGAGCAGTTCTTC. Translated, it gives CASSYDQASSYNEQFF.

The V gene is TRBV5-4, the J gene TRBJ1-2; no reliable D call. V was trimmed by 4 bases and J by 3 bases, leaving 10 bases between them. Germline CDR1 is SGHNT and CDR2 is YYREEE (reference sequence). CDR3 length: 13 amino acids. CDR3 in amino acids: CASSRGLDYGYTF. The DNA for the CDR3 is TGTGCCAGCAGCCGTGGACTTGACTATGGCTACACCTTC.

This clone has more than one count but fewer than ten. CDR3 region: CASSWTSGRALASTGELFF. Written as DNA, the CDR3 is TGTGCCAGCAGTTGGACTAGCGGGAGGGCCCTGGCGAGCACCGGGGAGCTGTTTTTT. The rearrangement joins TRBV28 to TRBJ2-2, with 15 nucleotides matching TRBD2. V was clipped by 4 bases and J by 4 bases; unmatched bases: 10. The CDR3 runs 19 residues. Germline CDR1 is MDHEN and CDR2 is SYDVKM. The complete variable domain, with remaining parts taken from reference TRBV28 and TRBJ2-2, reads DVKVTQSSRYLVKRTGEKVFLECVQDMDHENMFWYRQDPGLGLRLIYFSYDVKMKEKGDIPEGYSVSREKKERFSLILESASTNQTSMYLCASSWTSGRALASTGELFFGEGSRLTVL.